The 28 T cell receptor beta chains below all came from one sample that was sequenced in a study of persistence of HIV-infected CD4 T cells. Anti-CD3/anti-CD28 beads served as a nonspecific positive control stimulus. Responding CD4+ T cells were sorted by upregulation of both CD40 ligand and CD69. For these receptors, no antigen is known. Sequencing used immunoSEQ version 4 in survey mode. The assay was immunoSEQ multiplex PCR, and TCRdb's table has in-frame clones only and misses some. This sample has around 39,000 clones, with about 89% found just once. Source: CD4+ T cells sorted from PBMCs after approximately 19-hour stimulation, taken from a patient who received antiretroviral therapy. The source is an adult man with HIV who was CMV-seropositive.

The chain uses TRBV27 and TRBJ2-7; TRBD1 aligns across 7 bases. From germline, CDR1 is MNHEY and CDR2 SMNVEV (reference sequence). V shed 6 bases and J 2 bases; nucleotides not matched to a gene: 7. The CDR3 covers 14 residues. Here the CDR3 reads CASSRGTRPYEQYF. In nucleotides, the CDR3 is TGTGCCAGCAGCAGGGGGACAAGGCCCTACGAGCAGTACTTC.

CDR3 sequence (DNA): TGTGCCACCCAGAAAGGAACAGGGGCTTACACTGAAGCTTTCTTT. Amino acids: CATQKGTGAYTEAFF. V is TRBV19 and J is TRBJ1-1; 7 nucleotides agree with TRBD1. CDR1 and CDR2 from the germline V gene are LNHDA and SQIVND (reference sequence). The CDR3 contains 15 residues. Losses at the gene ends were 10 bases for V and 3 bases for J; bases not matched to a gene: 14.

The gene calls are TRBV27 and TRBJ2-7; D gene unclear. V dropped 5 bases and J dropped 4 bases, with 15 bases sitting between them. Germline V gene lookup returns CDR1 MNHEY and CDR2 SMNVEV (reference sequence). CDR3 length equals 14 residues. The CDR3 here is CASSRIDGRYEQYF. The CDR3 DNA follows: TGTGCCAGCAGTCGGATAGACGGACGATACGAGCAGTACTTC.

The rearrangement uses TRBV9 and TRBJ1-2; weak D call: TRBD1 (5 bases). Trimming removed 2 bases from V and 2 bases from J, with 13 bases in between. CDR3 length equals 15 residues. Germline V gene lookup returns CDR1 SGDLS and CDR2 YYNGEE. The CDR3 nucleotides read TGTGCCAGCAGCGTTAGCATGGAGGGGAACTATGGCTACACCTTC. Residues: CASSVSMEGNYGYTF.

The V gene is TRBV19, the J gene TRBJ2-2; D unclear. CDR1 and CDR2 (germline): LNHDA, SQIVND (reference sequence). CDR3 size: 14 residues. Trimming removed 7 bases at V and 1 base at J, with 10 bases between. The CDR3 DNA is TGTGCCAGTACCCCACAGCGGAACACCGGGGAGCTGTTTTTT. Translated, it gives CASTPQRNTGELFF.

This clone has only a few counts. The chain recombines TRBV6-4 with TRBJ1-5; D call uncertain. The V and J ends lost 3 bases and 6 bases respectively, with 12 bases between them. The CDR3 covers 14 residues. Germline CDR1 MRHNA, CDR2 SNTAGT. The CDR3 DNA reads TGTGCCAGCAGTGAGTCCCCATGGACTCAGCCCCAGCATTTT. Amino acid sequence: CASSESPWTQPQHF.

The chain joins TRBV11-2 to TRBJ1-2; 8 nucleotides align to TRBD1. The CDR3 totals 18 residues. Losses at the gene ends were 5 bases for V and 2 bases for J; bases not matched to a gene: 16. Germline loops: CDR1 SGHAT, CDR2 FQNNGV. The CDR3 sequence: CASSPQGTGQGPNYGYTF. The DNA for the CDR3 is TGTGCCAGCAGCCCCCAGGGGACAGGCCAAGGGCCCAACTATGGCTACACCTTC. The whole variable domain, remainder taken from reference TRBV11-2 and TRBJ1-2, is EAGVAQSPRYKIIEKRQSVAFWCNPISGHATLYWYQQILGQGPKLLIQFQNNGVVDDSQLPKDRFSAERLKGVDSTLKIQPAKLEDSAVYLCASSPQGTGQGPNYGYTFGSGTRLTVV.

The chain links TRBV12-3 or TRBV12-4 to TRBJ2-3; D gene ambiguous. With 7 bases removed from V and 3 bases from J, the gap between germline ends came to 11 bases. This CDR3 region has 13 residues. The CDR3 nucleotides read TGTGCCAGCAACCTCTGGGATACAGATACGCAGTATTTT. It is translated as CASNLWDTDTQYF.

V usage is TRBV24-1 and J usage is TRBJ2-3; TRBD1 agrees at 9 bases. Germline loops: CDR1 KGHDR, CDR2 SFDVKD. The ends lost 4 bases at V and 3 bases at J; junction bases unmatched: 7. The CDR3 covers 16 residues. For the CDR3, the DNA is TGTGCCACCAGTGACCCGACAGGGGGACGGACAGATACGCAGTATTTT. Translation: CATSDPTGGRTDTQYF.

The chain couples TRBV24-1 to TRBJ2-2; a possible D gene is TRBD2 (6 bases). The CDR3 runs to 18 residues. The germline V gene has CDR1 KGHDR and CDR2 SFDVKD. Trimming removed 4 bases from V and 4 bases from J, with 21 bases in between. The CDR3 nucleotides read TGTGCCACCAGTGACTCTCCCCCGACTAGTCTGGGCACCGGGGAGCTGTTTTTT. Amino acids: CATSDSPPTSLGTGELFF.

This chain connects TRBV24-1 to TRBJ1-3, with D unclear. Trimming cost V 3 bases and J 3 bases, with 8 bases left between them. In germline, CDR1 is KGHDR, CDR2 SFDVKD. The CDR3 is made up of 14 amino acids. The CDR3 region is CATSDPGIGNTIYF. CDR3 coding DNA: TGTGCCACCAGTGATCCCGGGATTGGAAACACCATATATTTT.

The chain employs TRBV6-5 and TRBJ1-2; 7 nucleotides agree with TRBD1. The V gene end was trimmed by 6 bases and the J gene end by 4 bases; junction bases not matched to a gene: 11. Germline loops: CDR1 MNHEY, CDR2 SVGAGI. This CDR3 has 15 amino acids. The CDR3 bases are TGTGCCAGCAGGATGCGGGACAGCCTAGTCTATGGCTACACCTTC. Its protein is CASRMRDSLVYGYTF.

The J gene is TRBJ1-1, the V gene TRBV6-5; D unclear. CDR1 is MNHEY and CDR2 is SVGAGI in the germline V gene. The ends were cut back, 7 bases at V and 4 bases at J, with 10 bases in the middle. The CDR3 is 12 amino acids. As DNA, the CDR3 is TGTGCCAGCAAGATCGGGAGCACTGAAGCTTTCTTT. Its protein product is CASKIGSTEAFF.

The chain couples TRBV5-1 to TRBJ2-4; weak D call: TRBD1 (6 bases). Trimming shortened V by 4 bases and J by 5 bases, and 16 bases separated the two germline ends. This CDR3 comprises 15 residues. Germline CDR1 is SGHRS and CDR2 is YFSETQ. CDR3 bases: TGCGCCAGCAGCCCCATCGAACAGGGACAAAACATTCAGTACTTC. It translates to CASSPIEQGQNIQYF. The full variable domain, rest sourced from reference TRBV5-1 and TRBJ2-4, is KAGVTQTPRYLIKTRGQQVTLSCSPISGHRSVSWYQQTPGQGLQFLFEYFSETQRNKGNFPGRFSGRQFSNSRSEMNVSTLELGDSALYLCASSPIEQGQNIQYFGAGTRLSVL.

The chain has TRBV7-2 and TRBJ2-3; tentative D call: TRBD1 (6 bases). The CDR3 runs 16 residues. Germline CDR1 is SGHTA and CDR2 is FQGNSA. V lost 7 bases and J 4 bases, leaving 21 bases between the germline ends. The CDR3 loop reads CASTSVRVKGADTQYF. CDR3 DNA: TGTGCCAGCACTTCCGTAAGGGTGAAGGGGGCAGATACGCAGTATTTT.

This rearrangement joins TRBV15 to TRBJ2-2; D call uncertain. Germline values: CDR1 LNHNV, CDR2 YYDKDF (reference sequence). The CDR3 is made up of 14 amino acids. V was clipped by 2 bases and J by 6 bases, with 10 bases between them. CDR3 DNA sequence: TGTGCCACCAGCAGATTTACGTCCTCCGGGGAGCTGTTTTTT. This codes for CATSRFTSSGELFF.

V is TRBV19 and J is TRBJ1-2; 10 positions agree with TRBD1. The CDR3 loop spans 15 amino acids. Germline lookup yields CDR1 LNHDA and CDR2 SQIVND (reference sequence). The trim removed 6 bases at V and 7 bases at J, leaving 11 bases unmatched. The CDR3 spells CASSRPTGTGAGYTF. The CDR3 DNA sequence: TGTGCCAGTAGCCGTCCTACCGGGACAGGGGCTGGCTACACCTTC.

This clone was recorded a few times. The rearrangement uses TRBV5-6 and TRBJ2-2, with D possibly TRBD1 on 5 matching bases. V was pared by 4 bases and J by 7 bases, with 17 bases between. The CDR3 contains 15 residues. Per the germline V gene, CDR1 is SGHDT and CDR2 is YYEEEE. The DNA for the CDR3 is TGTGCCAGCAGCCCCCCGGTGGCAGGGATCGGGGAGCTGTTTTTT. Translating gives CASSPPVAGIGELFF.

The chain has TRBV5-6 and TRBJ2-3; D is possibly TRBD2 (7 bases). From germline, CDR1 is SGHDT and CDR2 YYEEEE. Trimming left V 4 bases short and J 5 bases short, with 14 bases between. This CDR3 is built from 14 residues. The CDR3 DNA reads TGTGCCAGCAGCCCGGGCGGGGGCTTAGATACGCAGTATTTT. This gives the protein CASSPGGGLDTQYF.

The chain links TRBV18 to TRBJ1-1; 7 bases fit TRBD1. Germline loops: CDR1 KGHSH, CDR2 LQKENI. The CDR3 consists of 17 residues. V shed 2 bases and J 5 bases; nucleotides not matched to a gene: 14. The CDR3: CASSPGLVGQERTEAFF. The CDR3 bases are TGTGCCAGCTCACCAGGACTTGTCGGACAGGAAAGAACTGAAGCTTTCTTT.

This sequence joins TRBV6-6 and TRBJ1-6; D is perhaps TRBD1 (5 bases). The CDR3 sequence is 14 residues long. The germline V gene has CDR1 MNHNY and CDR2 SVGAGI (reference sequence). Trimming removed 6 bases from V and 7 bases from J, with 13 bases in between. The chain's CDR3 is CASSPGTENSPLHF. The CDR3 DNA sequence: TGTGCCAGCAGCCCCGGGACGGAAAATTCACCCCTCCACTTT.

This chain uses TRBV15 with TRBJ2-2; D gene unclear. The germline V and J ends were trimmed by 0 bases and 1 base, with 6 bases remaining between them. The CDR3 is 15 residues long. CDR1 LNHNV and CDR2 YYDKDF come from the germline V gene (reference sequence). The CDR3 DNA reads as TGTGCCACCAGCAGAGATCAAGTGAACACCGGGGAGCTGTTTTTT. Amino acid sequence: CATSRDQVNTGELFF.

The rearrangement joins TRBV19 to TRBJ1-6, with 11 nucleotides matching TRBD1. The CDR3 runs 15 residues. Germline lookup yields CDR1 LNHDA and CDR2 SQIVND (reference sequence). Unmatched junction bases numbered 7, after V lost 6 bases and J lost 9 bases. The CDR3: CASSGQGAKSSPLHF. CDR3 DNA: TGTGCCAGTAGCGGACAGGGGGCGAAAAGTTCACCCCTCCACTTT.

The chain is built from TRBV2 and TRBJ1-5, with 11 bases identical to TRBD1. There are 15 residues in the CDR3. CDR1 is SNHLY, CDR2 FYNNEI, per germline. V was pared by 5 bases and J by 6 bases, with 6 bases of the junction left unmatched. The CDR3 DNA follows: TGTGCCAGCAGTAAGGGACAGGGGGGATCTCAGCCCCAGCATTTT. Its translation is CASSKGQGGSQPQHF. Drawing the rest from reference TRBV2 and TRBJ1-5, the complete variable domain is EPEVTQTPSHQVTQMGQEVILRCVPISNHLYFYWYRQILGQKVEFLVSFYNNEISEKSEIFDDQFSVERPDGSNFTLKIRSTKLEDSAMYFCASSKGQGGSQPQHFGDGTRLSIL.

This clone was seen a single time. This chain uses TRBV3-1 (or the pseudogene TRBV3-2) with TRBJ2-2; 9 positions match TRBD1. Germline CDR1 and CDR2: LGHDT and YNNKEL (reference sequence). V lost 8 bases to trimming and J lost 4 bases; unmatched junction nucleotides: 11. This CDR3 region has 16 residues. CDR3 sequence reads: CASRLTGGGGTGELFF. Here the CDR3 DNA reads TGTGCCAGCCGCTTGACAGGGGGAGGGGGCACCGGGGAGCTGTTTTTT.

The chain uses TRBV27 and TRBJ2-7, with D perhaps matching TRBD2 (5 bases). The CDR3 consists of 18 residues. Trimming removed 2 bases from V and 9 bases from J, with 29 bases in between. CDR1 and CDR2 (germline): MNHEY, SMNVEV (reference sequence). CDR3 protein: CASSLAGGGPRPPTRQYF. The DNA for the CDR3 is TGTGCCAGCAGTTTAGCGGGTGGCGGACCGCGGCCACCTACGAGGCAGTACTTC.

The chain combines TRBV7-2 with TRBJ2-7; 10 nucleotides match TRBD1. Germline CDR1 is SGHTA and CDR2 is FQGNSA. The junction had 8 bases not matched to a gene; V was cut back by 6 bases and J by 6 bases. This CDR3 spans 14 amino acids. The CDR3: CASSDRGQIGEQYF. The DNA of the CDR3 is TGTGCCAGCAGTGACAGGGGGCAAATCGGCGAGCAGTACTTC.

The chain recombines TRBV28 with TRBJ2-4; 7 nucleotides match TRBD2. The CDR3 is made up of 16 amino acids. V shed 5 bases, J shed 0 bases, and the junction held 7 bases outside the gene matches. Germline assignment: CDR1 MDHEN and CDR2 SYDVKM. CDR3 region: CASSPGGSLAKNIQYF. DNA of the CDR3: TGTGCCAGCAGTCCCGGGGGGTCTCTAGCCAAAAACATTCAGTACTTC. Full variable domain (missing parts from reference TRBV28 and TRBJ2-4): DVKVTQSSRYLVKRTGEKVFLECVQDMDHENMFWYRQDPGLGLRLIYFSYDVKMKEKGDIPEGYSVSREKKERFSLILESASTNQTSMYLCASSPGGSLAKNIQYFGAGTRLSVL.